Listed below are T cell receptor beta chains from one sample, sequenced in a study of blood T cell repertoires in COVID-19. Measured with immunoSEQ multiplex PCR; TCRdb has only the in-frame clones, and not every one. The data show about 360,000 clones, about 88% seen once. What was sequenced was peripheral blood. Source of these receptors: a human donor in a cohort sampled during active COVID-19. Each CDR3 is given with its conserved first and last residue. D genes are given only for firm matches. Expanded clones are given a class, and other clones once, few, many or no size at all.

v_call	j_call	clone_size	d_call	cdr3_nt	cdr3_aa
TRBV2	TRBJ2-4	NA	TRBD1	TGTGCCAGCATGGGGACAGTAGCCAAAAACATTCAGTACTTC	CASMGTVAKNIQYF
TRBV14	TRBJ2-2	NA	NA	TGTGCCAGCCCGAGAAACACCGGGGAGCTGTTTTTT	CASPRNTGELFF
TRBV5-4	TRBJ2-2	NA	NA	TGTGCCAGCAGCGTGGGACAGAACACCGGGGAGCTGTTTTTT	CASSVGQNTGELFF
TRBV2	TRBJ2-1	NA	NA	TGTGCCAGCAGTGGGACCAACCAAAACGGGGTTAGCTCCTACAATGAGCAGTTCTTC	CASSGTNQNGVSSYNEQFF
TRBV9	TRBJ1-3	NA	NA	TGTGCCAGCAGCGTAGCGGCGGAGGCTGGAAACACCATATATTTT	CASSVAAEAGNTIYF
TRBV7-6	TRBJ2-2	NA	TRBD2	TGTGCCAGCAGCTCCGCCAGAAGCGGGGTGGCCGGGGAGCTGTTTTTT	CASSSARSGVAGELFF
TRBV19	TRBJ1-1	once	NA	TGTGCCAGTAGTCCCCTCGAGCGGGCCACTGAAGCTTTCTTT	CASSPLERATEAFF
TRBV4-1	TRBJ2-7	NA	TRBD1	TGCGCCAGCAGCTTACAGTTACCGGGACAGGGTTCCTACGAGCAGTACTTC	CASSLQLPGQGSYEQYF
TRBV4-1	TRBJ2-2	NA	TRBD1	TGCGCCAGCAGAGTCCGAACCGTCACAGGGGGCGCGGACACCGGGGAGCTGTTTTTT	CASRVRTVTGGADTGELFF
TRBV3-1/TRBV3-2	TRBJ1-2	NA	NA	TGTGCCAGCAGCCAAAATCGGGGCTACACCTTC	CASSQNRGYTF
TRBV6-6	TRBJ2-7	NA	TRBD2	TGTGCCAGCCGGTTTGAGCGGGGGCCCTTCTACGAGCAGTACTTC	CASRFERGPFYEQYF
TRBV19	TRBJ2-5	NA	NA	TGTGCCAGTAGTATACAGGGGGGAGGAGAGACCCAGTACTTC	CASSIQGGGETQYF
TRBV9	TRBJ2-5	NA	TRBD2	TGTGCCAGCAGTTTCGGGGGAGGGGAGACCCAGTACTTC	CASSFGGGETQYF
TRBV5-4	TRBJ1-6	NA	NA	TGTGCCAGCAGCTTGGATGGGACTCAGAATTCACCCCTCCACTTT	CASSLDGTQNSPLHF
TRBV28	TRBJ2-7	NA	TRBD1	TGTGCCAGCAGTCCACTTCGACAGGGGGGGTACTTC	CASSPLRQGGYF
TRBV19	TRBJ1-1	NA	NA	TGTGCCAGTTCGGTTCGTCATGAGAACACTGAAGCTTTCTTT	CASSVRHENTEAFF
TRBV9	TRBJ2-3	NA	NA	TGTGCCAGCAGCGTAGACTCCCGCACAGATACGCAGTATTTT	CASSVDSRTDTQYF
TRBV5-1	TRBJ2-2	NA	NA	TGCGCCAGCAGCTTGGTTGGGGCAGCGAACACCGGGGAGCTGTTTTTT	CASSLVGAANTGELFF
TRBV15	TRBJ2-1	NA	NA	TGTGCCACCAGCAGGTTACCTGGGAGCGGGTATAGGAGCTCCTACAATGAGCAGTTCTTC	CATSRLPGSGYRSSYNEQFF
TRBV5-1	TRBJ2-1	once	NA	TGCGCCAGCAGCTTGGTCCCCGGGATAGACAATGAGCAGTTCTTC	CASSLVPGIDNEQFF
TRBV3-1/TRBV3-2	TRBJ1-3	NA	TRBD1	TGTGCCAGCAGCCGACCGGGACAGGAGAAGGGAAACACCATATATTTT	CASSRPGQEKGNTIYF
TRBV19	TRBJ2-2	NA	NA	TGTGCCAGTAGTATCTACGCCGGCACCGGGGAGCTGTTTTTT	CASSIYAGTGELFF
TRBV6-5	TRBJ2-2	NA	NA	TGTGCCAGCAGAAAACTAGCCGGGGAGCTGTTTTTT	CASRKLAGELFF
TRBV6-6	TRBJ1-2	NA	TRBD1	TGTGCCAGCAGACGGACAGGGTCTGGGGGCTACACCTTC	CASRRTGSGGYTF